This T cell receptor beta chain was captured in a study of blood T cells in healthy people across ages (dated by TCRdb to 2015 to 2017). Turning to the overall study: In model experiments, template switching captured roughly one uniquely barcoded TCR beta cDNA molecule for every two T cells. The study measured age-related changes in TCR beta repertoire diversity using deep sequencing normalized with unique cDNA molecular identifiers. The donors were split into four age groups: young (average about 15 years), middle-aged (nearly 40), aged (62) and long-lived (approximately 89). To avoid experimental bias, donors of different ages were randomly spread across the sequencing lanes. Two additional independent replicas of 1 million unique cDNA reads from the same blood draw were analyzed for two donors (one aged 18 to 29 and one aged 80 or older). Overall study results and their limits: Total diversity estimates from one million sequenced T cells were considered lower bounds and underestimates. Because profiling used bulk unsorted PBMCs, naive and antigen-experienced compartments could not be compared conclusively. Observed TCR beta diversity per million T cells fell roughly linearly with age, and a significant reduction was already apparent by age roughly 40. The long-lived group showed more naive CD4+ T cells, fewer expanded clones and increased TCR diversity than the aged group, suggesting age selection. The percentage of naive T cells measured by flow cytometry correlated strongly with observed TCR beta diversity. The CMV infection status of donors was not known, potentially confounding age-related changes in expanded clonotypes.

Preparation of the library involved 5' RACE. Sequencing took place on an Illumina HiSeq 2500. A second PCR of roughly 7 to 11 cycles was performed with a sample-barcoded 5' primer and a J-beta primer mix. A unique molecular identifier was introduced onto each TCR beta cDNA molecule by a template-switch 5' adaptor carrying 12 random nucleotides. Each sample yielded at least 2.5 million CDR3-containing paired-end reads. First-strand cDNA was synthesized from all RNA with the Mint cDNA synthesis kit, primed by a TRBC-specific oligonucleotide. Following uracil-DNA glycosylase treatment, a first 18-cycle PCR with universal primers M1SS and BC2_uni_R was performed on all cDNA. As for how the authors treated the data: Normalization of each sample was performed by random selection of 1 million high-quality reads, each carrying a distinct molecular identifier. Reads with shared molecular identifiers were discarded instead of being binned into consensus sequences. CDR3 identification, clonotype clustering and error correction used MiTCR with a Q25 quality threshold and the strictest error-elimination algorithm. A nonparametric unseen species model using Euler transformation provided a lower-bound estimate of total TCR beta diversity. TCRdb itself trimmed the public reads at Q25 with fastp, ran MiXCR and retained productive beta chains. Each entry is one CDR3 protein sequence, shown with its most common DNA and genes. Clone size and V and J calls follow TCRdb, not the original study. The sample has 650,000 to 700,000 distinct CDR3 sequences on record, about a third of them singletons. The top ten clones comprise less than 20% of the sample.

This clonotype was counted only a few times. The antigen this receptor binds is unknown. Base qualities are not provided; no much larger clone lies one nucleotide away. CDR3 length: 14 amino acids, cysteine to phenylalanine. The entry retains the CDR3 DNA only, 42 bases that are in frame from base 1. The junction shows trimming of 8 bases on V and 0 bases on J, plus 13 bases between the germline ends. CDR1 is given as ENHRY and CDR2 as SYGVKD, both from the germline V gene. The donors were 40 or so Caucasian individuals from Russia, aged roughly 6 to 100 years, who were systemically healthy. Roughly 10 milliliters of peripheral blood were drawn from each donor into EDTA-treated Vacutainer tubes. Ficoll-Paque density-gradient centrifugation was used to isolate PBMCs, with at least 6 million per sample. Total RNA, at least 6 micrograms per sample, was extracted from PBMCs with Trizol reagent. For every donor, flow cytometry on a PBMC aliquot measured the percentage of naive CD45RAhigh/CD27high T cells.

The receptor comes from a woman older than 75 in good health. Donor details come from another sample of the same person, matched by shared clones. The chain joins TRBV10-3 to TRBJ1-1; the D gene remains uncertain. Sequenced input: blood. The CDR3 region: CAISPGRMNTEAFF. The nucleotide sequence is TGTGCCATCTCGCCAGGTCGAATGAACACTGAAGCTTTCTTT.